This TCR beta chain was identified during a study of monozygotic twins with inflammatory bowel disease. No sorting of T cells preceded isolation of total RNA from whole blood. CDR3 length: 14 residues. Germline V CDR1 and CDR2: MNHNS, SASEGT. Each of the TCR libraries took roughly 4,000 ng of total RNA. With the 5' RACE reads reprocessed, TCRdb shows one record per CDR3 protein and no DNA. The sample includes around 380,000 distinct CDR3 sequences. The sample consisted of blood. The gene calls are TRBV6-1 and TRBJ1-5; TCRdb reports TRBD1, a call that lacks DNA to check it against. The source of this sequence is a human donor with ulcerative colitis or Crohn's disease, or a healthy co-twin of an affected twin (not recorded which). CDR3: CASSQGGVGQPQHF.